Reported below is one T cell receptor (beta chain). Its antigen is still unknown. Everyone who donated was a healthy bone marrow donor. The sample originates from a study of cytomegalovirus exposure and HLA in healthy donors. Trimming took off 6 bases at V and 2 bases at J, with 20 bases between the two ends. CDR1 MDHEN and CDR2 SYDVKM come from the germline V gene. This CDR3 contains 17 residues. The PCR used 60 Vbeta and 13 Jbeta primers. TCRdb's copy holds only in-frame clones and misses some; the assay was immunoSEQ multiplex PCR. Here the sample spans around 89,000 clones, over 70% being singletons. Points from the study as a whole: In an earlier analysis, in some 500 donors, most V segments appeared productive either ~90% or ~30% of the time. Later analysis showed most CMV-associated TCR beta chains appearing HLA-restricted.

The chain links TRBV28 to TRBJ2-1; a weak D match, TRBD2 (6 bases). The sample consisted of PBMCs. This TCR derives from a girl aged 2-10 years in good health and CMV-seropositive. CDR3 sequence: CASSRPVGTPTYNEQFF. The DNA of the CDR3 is TGTGCCAGCAGCCGACCTGTGGGGACTCCGACCTACAATGAGCAGTTCTTC. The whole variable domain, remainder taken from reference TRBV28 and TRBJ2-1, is DVKVTQSSRYLVKRTGEKVFLECVQDMDHENMFWYRQDPGLGLRLIYFSYDVKMKEKGDIPEGYSVSREKKERFSLILESASTNQTSMYLCASSRPVGTPTYNEQFFGPGTRLTVL.